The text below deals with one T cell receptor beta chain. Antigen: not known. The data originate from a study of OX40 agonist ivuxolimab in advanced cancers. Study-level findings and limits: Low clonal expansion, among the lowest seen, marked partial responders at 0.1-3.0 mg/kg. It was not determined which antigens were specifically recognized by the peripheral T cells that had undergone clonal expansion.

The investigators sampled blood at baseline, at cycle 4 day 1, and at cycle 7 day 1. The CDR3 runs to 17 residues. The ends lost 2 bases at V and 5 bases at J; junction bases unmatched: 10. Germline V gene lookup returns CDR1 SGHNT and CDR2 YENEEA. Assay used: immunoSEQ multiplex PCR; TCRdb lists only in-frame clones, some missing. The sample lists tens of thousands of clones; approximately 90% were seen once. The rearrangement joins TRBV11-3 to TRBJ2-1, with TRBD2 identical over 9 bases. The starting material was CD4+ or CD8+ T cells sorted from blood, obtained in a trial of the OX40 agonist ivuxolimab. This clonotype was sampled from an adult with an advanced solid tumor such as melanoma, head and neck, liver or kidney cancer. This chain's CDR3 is CASSLWGGRASDNEQFF. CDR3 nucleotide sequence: TGTGCCAGCAGCTTATGGGGCGGGAGGGCCTCTGACAATGAGCAGTTCTTC.